This TCR beta chain comes out of a study of T-cell reconstitution after alpha-beta-depleted transplantation in children. Study outcomes and limitations: TCRbeta diversity was high at day 60 in some patients (a result of surviving recipient T cells and thymic progenitors). Alpha-beta T cells about two months after transplant reportedly derived from several hundred expanded graft clones.

Trimming cost V 5 bases and J 4 bases; bases outside gene matches: 6. Germline CDR1 reads SGHTA; CDR2 reads FQGTGA. This CDR3 is built from 14 residues. This clonotype was observed many times. What it binds is not known. Preparation of the TCRbeta library used unique molecular identifiers. One entry per CDR3 protein results from TCRdb running MiXCR on the PCR reads. The repertoire consists of some 600,000 distinct CDR3 sequences, with 13% occurring once and the leading ten covering about 2.2%. The specimen comprised PBMCs, mostly from graft donor cells, sampled 360 days after TCRalphabeta/CD19-depleted stem cell transplant. This receptor was obtained from a male patient younger than 18 who had a stem cell transplant for acute myeloid leukemia, so the T cells may come from the graft donor. The chain links TRBV7-3 to TRBJ1-1, with TRBD1 matching over 8 bases. The CDR3 protein is CASSATGVITEAFF. In DNA form, the CDR3 reads TGTGCCAGCAGCGCGACAGGGGTAATCACTGAAGCTTTCTTT.